The entry that follows covers one TCR beta chain sequence. Its antigen is unknown. This sample was included in a study of cytomegalovirus exposure and HLA in healthy donors. As for the study in general: Unique TCRs numbering around 80 million, obtained from HLA-typed donors, made up an early data release. Findings and caveats of the study: In vitro work confirmed that three CMV-associated chains recognize CMV antigens. There was a cluster of highly shared sequence variants that was likely a sequencing artifact. Some TCR beta chains (approximately 180 of them) were listed as cytomegalovirus-associated.

The PCR made use of 60 Vbeta and 13 Jbeta primers. The method was immunoSEQ multiplex PCR; TCRdb's version includes in-frame clones alone and lacks a portion of them. Listed are under 130,000 clones; around 0.6% falls within the top ten. The germline V gene has CDR1 LNHDA and CDR2 SQIVND (reference sequence). CDR3 length: 14 residues. After removal of 3 bases from V and 6 bases from J, the junction contained 7 bases not matched to a gene. Material for sequencing was PBMCs. The rearrangement uses TRBV19 and TRBJ1-2; 7 bases match TRBD1. This receptor was obtained from a man between 50 and 59 years old in good health and CMV-seronegative. The CDR3: CASSIRGRGDGYTF. CDR3 DNA sequence: TGTGCCAGTAGTATCAGGGGGAGAGGGGATGGCTACACCTTC.